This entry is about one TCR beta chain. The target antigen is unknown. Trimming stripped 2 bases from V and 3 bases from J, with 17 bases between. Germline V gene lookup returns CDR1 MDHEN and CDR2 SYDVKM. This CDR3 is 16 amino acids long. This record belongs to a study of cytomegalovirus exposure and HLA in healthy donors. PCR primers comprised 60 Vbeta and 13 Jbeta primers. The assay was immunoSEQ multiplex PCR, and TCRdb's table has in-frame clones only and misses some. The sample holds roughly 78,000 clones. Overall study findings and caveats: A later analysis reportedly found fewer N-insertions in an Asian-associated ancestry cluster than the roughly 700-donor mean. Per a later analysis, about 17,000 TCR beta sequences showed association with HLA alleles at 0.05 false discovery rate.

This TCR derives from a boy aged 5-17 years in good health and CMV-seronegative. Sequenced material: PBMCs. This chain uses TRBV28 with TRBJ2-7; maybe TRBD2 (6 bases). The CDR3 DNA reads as TGTGCCAGCAGTTTAGGCCCTCGATGGGGGGTCTACGAGCAGTACTTC. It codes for CASSLGPRWGVYEQYF.